This entry is about one T cell receptor beta chain. The antigen is undetermined. These data belong to a study of cytomegalovirus exposure and HLA in healthy donors. Overall study findings and caveats: An analysis that was carried out later associated 15,000 to 20,000 TCR beta sequences with HLA alleles at 0.05 false discovery rate.

Amplification used 60 Vbeta primers and 13 Jbeta primers. The protocol was immunoSEQ multiplex PCR, while the TCRdb copy is restricted to in-frame clones and leaves out a portion. The sample lists hundreds of thousands of clones, less than 85% occurring once. Germline V gene sequence: CDR1 SGHRS, CDR2 YFSETQ. CDR3 length equals 18 residues. Trimming pared 5 bases from V and 7 bases from J, leaving 28 bases between. Source material: PBMCs. The rearrangement joins TRBV5-1 to TRBJ2-1; D might be TRBD2 (6 bases). The TCR originated in a man aged 18 to 35 in good health and CMV-seronegative. DNA for the CDR3: TGCGCCAGCAGGCCGGCATTTGTTTCCCGGGAGCCTGGGAATGAGCAGTTCTTC. This gives the protein CASRPAFVSREPGNEQFF.